The 21 T cell receptor beta chains presented below share a single source sample, sequenced in a study of cytomegalovirus exposure and HLA in healthy donors. Using immunoSEQ multiplex PCR, the repertoire was profiled, and TCRdb retains in-frame clones only, with some absent. The table has some 140,000 clones, roughly nine tenths seen once. Sample: PBMCs. Receptors originate from a young woman in good health and CMV-seropositive.

The genes are TRBV7-6 and TRBJ2-2; 7 positions match TRBD1. Looked up from germline, CDR1 is SGHVS and CDR2 is FNYEAQ. With V trimmed by 1 base and J by 1 base, 9 bases remained unmatched. The CDR3 runs 18 residues. DNA of the CDR3: TGTGCCAGCAGCTTAGGATGGTTCGACAGGGAGAACACCGGGGAGCTGTTTTTT. This gives the protein CASSLGWFDRENTGELFF.

The chain joins TRBV7-9 to TRBJ1-3; 8 bases are a match to TRBD1. The CDR3 has 16 amino acids. Germline CDR1 SEHNR, CDR2 FQNEAQ (reference sequence). V dropped 5 bases and J dropped 2; count of bases not matched to a gene: 8. The CDR3 sequence is CASSPRTGTTGNTIYF. DNA of the CDR3: TGTGCCAGCAGCCCAAGGACAGGGACAACTGGAAACACCATATATTTT.

This chain connects TRBV2 to TRBJ1-2; D not resolved. Germline V CDR1 and CDR2: SNHLY, FYNNEI. V lost 3 bases and J 8 bases, leaving 10 bases between the germline ends. The CDR3 contains 12 residues. The CDR3 is CASSESQRGYTF. The CDR3 coding sequence is TGTGCCAGCAGTGAGTCGCAGCGGGGCTACACCTTC. The whole variable domain, filled in from reference TRBV2 and TRBJ1-2, reads EPEVTQTPSHQVTQMGQEVILRCVPISNHLYFYWYRQILGQKVEFLVSFYNNEISEKSEIFDDQFSVERPDGSNFTLKIRSTKLEDSAMYFCASSESQRGYTFGSGTRLTVV.

The V call is TRBV7-9, the J call TRBJ2-3, with 7 bases identical to TRBD2. J was trimmed by 3 bases and V by 8 bases; bases with no gene match: 5. The CDR3 runs to 13 residues. CDR1 SEHNR and CDR2 FQNEAQ come from the germline V gene (reference sequence). DNA for the CDR3: TGTGCCAGCCGAGCGGGGATAACAGATACGCAGTATTTT. It specifies CASRAGITDTQYF.

This sequence joins TRBV30 and TRBJ1-5; D may be TRBD1 (5 bases). The germline CDR1 and CDR2 sequences are GTSNPN and SVGIG (reference sequence). CDR3 length equals 13 residues. The V gene lost 2 bases and the J gene lost 5 bases, with 10 bases spanning the gap. The CDR3, as DNA: TGTGCCTGGAGTATCAGGGAAGATCAGCCCCAGCATTTT. It encodes CAWSIREDQPQHF.

The V call is TRBV10-1, the J call TRBJ2-3; D possibly corresponds to TRBD2 (5 bases). The CDR3 length is 17 residues. V was cut by 0 bases and J by 0 bases, with 13 bases left in between. Germline CDR1 WNHNN, CDR2 SYGVQD (reference sequence). The CDR3 loop is CASSESDIAPSTDTQYF. CDR3 bases: TGCGCCAGCAGTGAGTCCGATATAGCGCCAAGCACAGATACGCAGTATTTT.

The rearrangement joins TRBV10-1 to TRBJ2-1; a weak D match, TRBD2 (7 bases). The CDR3 spans 14 residues. Trimming removed 4 bases at V and 2 bases at J, with 9 bases between. Per the germline V gene, CDR1 is WNHNN and CDR2 is SYGVQD (reference sequence). The CDR3 DNA is TGCGCCAGCAGTGCGGGGGGCCCCTACAATGAGCAGTTCTTC. Amino acid sequence: CASSAGGPYNEQFF.

The sample holds a few counts of this clone. The chain recombines TRBV30 with TRBJ2-5; 8 positions match TRBD2. The CDR3 has 14 residues. CDR1 is GTSNPN, CDR2 SVGIG, per germline (reference sequence). V was clipped by 4 bases and J by 5 bases; unmatched bases: 9. The CDR3 nucleotides read TGTGCCTGGAAGGAAGGAACGGGGGGGGAGACCCAGTACTTC. Its translation is CAWKEGTGGETQYF.

This chain joins TRBV2 and TRBJ1-5; weak D call: TRBD1 (5 bases). V lost 4 bases, J lost 7 bases, and 14 bases lay in between. CDR3 length: 14 amino acids. CDR1 and CDR2 (germline): SNHLY, FYNNEI. CDR3 in amino acids: CASSVYRGGQPQHF. The CDR3 DNA reads as TGTGCCAGCAGTGTGTATAGGGGAGGGCAGCCCCAGCATTTT.

The V gene is TRBV2, the J gene TRBJ1-1; D unclear. CDR3 length: 14 residues. Per the germline V gene, CDR1 is SNHLY and CDR2 is FYNNEI. Deletions cut 5 bases from V and 3 bases from J, with 13 bases between. CDR3 sequence: CASSLEREDTEAFF. CDR3 DNA: TGTGCCAGCAGTCTGGAAAGGGAGGACACTGAAGCTTTCTTT. The complete variable domain, with remaining parts taken from reference TRBV2 and TRBJ1-1, reads EPEVTQTPSHQVTQMGQEVILRCVPISNHLYFYWYRQILGQKVEFLVSFYNNEISEKSEIFDDQFSVERPDGSNFTLKIRSTKLEDSAMYFCASSLEREDTEAFFGQGTRLTVV.

The rearrangement links TRBV5-4 to TRBJ1-1; D gene uncertain. The CDR3 sequence is 14 residues long. The V and J ends lost 1 base and 0 bases respectively, with 7 bases between them. Germline V gene sequence: CDR1 SGHNT, CDR2 YYREEE (reference sequence). The CDR3 spells CASSLSQMNTEAFF. As DNA, the CDR3 is TGTGCCAGCAGCTTGTCCCAGATGAACACTGAAGCTTTCTTT.

The chain joins TRBV10-1 to TRBJ2-3; 8 bases are a match to TRBD2. V shed 6 bases, J shed 2 bases, and the junction held 7 bases outside the gene matches. This CDR3 has 15 amino acids. From germline, CDR1 is WNHNN and CDR2 SYGVQD (reference sequence). This chain's CDR3 is CASSVGRGDTDTQYF. In DNA, the CDR3 is TGCGCCAGCAGCGTCGGGCGGGGGGACACAGATACGCAGTATTTT.

CDR3 loop: CSYPGEGNSPLHF. The CDR3 DNA reads TGCAGCTACCCAGGGGAAGGTAATTCACCCCTCCACTTT. The chain couples TRBV29-1 to TRBJ1-6, with D perhaps TRBD1 (6 bases). The germline V gene encodes CDR1 SQVTM and CDR2 ANQGSEA. The CDR3 sequence is 13 residues long. V lost 8 bases to trimming and J lost 6 bases, with 14 bases between them.

CDR3 sequence (DNA): TGTGCCAGCAGGAGGGACACAGGTTCCTGGGAGCAGTACTTC. Translated, it gives CASRRDTGSWEQYF. The chain employs TRBV6-5 and TRBJ2-7, with D perhaps TRBD1 (6 bases). CDR1 and CDR2 from the germline V gene are MNHEY and SVGAGI. This CDR3 is 14 amino acids long. The ends were cut back, 6 bases at V and 7 bases at J, with 19 bases in the middle.

The table lists this clone with a few counts. V gene TRBV10-3 combines with J gene TRBJ1-6; no firm D call. The germline V and J ends were trimmed by 7 bases and 10 bases, with 14 bases remaining between them. The CDR3 spans 13 residues. Germline CDR1 reads ENHRY; CDR2 reads SYGVKD. CDR3: CAIKGSEGSPLHF. DNA of the CDR3: TGTGCCATCAAAGGGAGTGAAGGGTCACCCCTCCACTTT.

This chain links TRBV7-6 with TRBJ1-4; D is ambiguous. This CDR3 has 17 amino acids. Trimming cost V 1 base and J 0 bases, with 12 bases left between them. Germline values: CDR1 SGHVS, CDR2 FNYEAQ. The CDR3 DNA sequence: TGTGCCAGCAGCTTAGATGGCCAGCGCACAACTAATGAAAAACTGTTTTTT. This translates into CASSLDGQRTTNEKLFF. Full variable domain (rest looked up from reference TRBV7-6 and TRBJ1-4): GAGVSQSPRYKVTKRGQDVALRCDPISGHVSLYWYRQALGQGPEFLTYFNYEAQQDKSGLPNDRFSAERPEGSISTLTIQRTEQRDSAMYRCASSLDGQRTTNEKLFFGSGTQLSVL.

The V gene is TRBV14, the J gene TRBJ2-7, with D maybe TRBD2 (6 bases). Per the germline V gene, CDR1 is SGHDN and CDR2 is FVKESK. Trimming removed 1 base from V and 1 base from J, with 23 bases in between. The length of the CDR3 is 19 residues. The CDR3 sequence is CASSQGGTGADPGSYEQYF. Written as DNA, the CDR3 is TGTGCCAGCAGCCAAGGCGGGACGGGAGCGGACCCAGGTTCCTACGAGCAGTACTTC.

The rearrangement joins TRBV6-1 to TRBJ1-3; D is ambiguous. Germline V lookup: CDR1 MNHNS, CDR2 SASEGT. V gave up 5 bases and J gave up 0 bases, with 11 bases separating them. This CDR3 has 15 amino acids. The CDR3, as DNA: TGTGCCAGCAGTTCCGACATAGGCTCTGGAAACACCATATATTTT. This codes for CASSSDIGSGNTIYF.

This chain uses TRBV19 with TRBJ2-7; D is possibly TRBD2 (6 bases). V gave up 5 bases and J gave up 2 bases, with 10 bases separating them. CDR3 length equals 13 residues. The germline V gene has CDR1 LNHDA and CDR2 SQIVND (reference sequence). The CDR3 region is CASSLRGTYEQYF. CDR3 coding DNA: TGTGCCAGTAGTCTTCGGGGGACCTACGAGCAGTACTTC.

V is TRBV30 and J is TRBJ1-2; 7 bases fit TRBD1. Trimming removed 4 bases from V and 0 bases from J; junction bases left unmatched: 5. CDR3 length equals 14 residues. The germline V gene has CDR1 GTSNPN and CDR2 SVGIG (reference sequence). The CDR3 sequence is CAWIPGQANYGYTF. CDR3 nucleotide sequence: TGTGCCTGGATACCTGGACAGGCTAACTATGGCTACACCTTC.

V usage is TRBV5-1 and J usage is TRBJ2-3; 7 bases match TRBD2. V shed 0 bases, J shed 1 base, and the junction held 5 bases outside the gene matches. Germline loops: CDR1 SGHRS, CDR2 YFSETQ. The CDR3 runs 16 residues. CDR3 amino acids: CASSLGQRGRTDTQYF. The CDR3 coding sequence is TGCGCCAGCAGCTTGGGCCAGCGGGGCCGCACAGATACGCAGTATTTT.